Following are 23 T cell receptor beta chains from one sample sequenced in a study of blood T cells in healthy people across ages. Through a sample-barcoded 5' primer and a J-beta primer mix, a second PCR was run for roughly 6 to 11 cycles. TCRdb re-called the 5' RACE reads with MiXCR, one entry per CDR3 protein. This table has fewer than 900,000 distinct CDR3 sequences, roughly 49% appearing once. The sequenced material came from blood. These receptors all stem from a woman aged 55-70 years in good health.

The chain has TRBV4-1 and TRBJ2-1, with unresolved D. V shed 4 bases and J shed 3 bases, with 10 bases lying between them. Germline CDR1 and CDR2: MGHRA and YSYEKL. This CDR3 comprises 14 residues. The CDR3 DNA reads as TGCGCCAGCAGCCCCTGGGGTGACTACAATGAGCAGTTCTTC. Encoded protein: CASSPWGDYNEQFF.

V and J are TRBV2 and TRBJ2-5; D not certain. CDR3 length equals 11 residues. Trimming left V 4 bases short and J 11 bases short, with 11 bases between. Germline V gene lookup returns CDR1 SNHLY and CDR2 FYNNEI. This chain's CDR3 is CASSVLNEQYF. CDR3 coding DNA: TGTGCCAGCAGTGTCCTCAATGAGCAGTACTTC.

The chain uses TRBV20-1 and TRBJ2-7; TRBD1 aligns across 7 bases. V was clipped by 3 bases and J by 0 bases; unmatched bases: 8. CDR1 DFQATT and CDR2 SNEGSKA come from the germline V gene (reference sequence). The CDR3 runs 15 residues. CDR3 in amino acids: CSARYDRESSYEQYF. The CDR3 nucleotides are TGCAGTGCTAGGTACGACAGGGAGAGCTCCTACGAGCAGTACTTC.

In this sample, this clonotype turned up once. V usage is TRBV20-1 and J usage is TRBJ2-7, with 16 bases aligning to TRBD2. CDR3 length: 16 amino acids. V trimming: 5 bases; J trimming: 6 bases; junction bases outside the gene matches: 10. CDR1 and CDR2 from the germline V gene are DFQATT and SNEGSKA (reference sequence). The CDR3 here is CSAPGTSGRASPEQYF. CDR3 nucleotide sequence: TGCAGTGCTCCCGGGACTAGCGGGAGGGCCAGTCCCGAGCAGTACTTC.

The chain uses TRBV20-1 and TRBJ2-1; the D gene could be TRBD1 or TRBD2 (5 bases each). CDR3 length: 13 residues. The V and J ends lost 2 bases and 12 bases respectively, with 17 bases between them. The V gene's germline CDR1 is DFQATT and CDR2 SNEGSKA (reference sequence). The CDR3 sequence: CSARKSSGGGQFF. DNA of the CDR3: TGCAGTGCTAGAAAGTCGTCAGGTGGGGGGCAGTTCTTC.

The CDR3 bases are TGCAGCGGGGGAGCAGGGGGAGGCAGCTCCTACGAGCAGTACTTC. As protein: CSGGAGGGSSYEQYF. V gene TRBV20-1 combines with J gene TRBJ2-7, with D maybe TRBD1 (7 bases). This CDR3 comprises 15 residues. CDR1 DFQATT and CDR2 SNEGSKA come from the germline V gene (reference sequence).

The chain recombines TRBV29-1 with TRBJ2-7; D call uncertain. The length of the CDR3 is 14 residues. Trimming left V 6 bases short and J 0 bases short, with 15 bases between. The germline V gene encodes CDR1 SQVTM and CDR2 ANQGSEA. This chain's CDR3 is CSVEDGINSYEQYF. The CDR3 DNA follows: TGCAGCGTAGAGGACGGAATTAACTCCTACGAGCAGTACTTC.

The chain uses TRBV29-1 and TRBJ2-2; 8 nucleotides agree with TRBD1. Germline assignment: CDR1 SQVTM and CDR2 ANQGSEA. The CDR3 has 15 amino acids. J lost 0 bases, V lost 5 bases, and 5 bases had no gene match. The CDR3 here is CSVTMTGANTGELFF. The CDR3 DNA is TGCAGCGTTACAATGACAGGGGCGAACACCGGGGAGCTGTTTTTT.

This sequence joins TRBV7-8 and TRBJ2-1; D is uncertain. The germline V and J ends were trimmed by 3 bases and 5 bases, with 11 bases remaining between them. From germline, CDR1 is SGHVS and CDR2 FQNEAQ. The CDR3 is 14 amino acids. The CDR3, as DNA: TGTGCCAGCAGCTTGCGCAGAAACAACAATGAGCAGTTCTTC. Protein product: CASSLRRNNNEQFF.

The chain joins TRBV9 to TRBJ2-7; a weak D match, TRBD1 (6 bases). The CDR3 covers 14 residues. In germline, CDR1 is SGDLS, CDR2 YYNGEE. The V gene lost 0 bases and the J gene lost 2 bases, with 9 bases spanning the gap. The CDR3: CASSVGTEPYEQYF. The CDR3 DNA reads as TGTGCCAGCAGCGTAGGGACAGAGCCCTACGAGCAGTACTTC.

J is TRBJ2-7 and V is TRBV5-1, with a possible D match to TRBD2 (5 bases). The CDR3 extends over 15 amino acids. Trimming took off 4 bases at V and 2 bases at J, with 16 bases between the two ends. The germline CDR1 and CDR2 sequences are SGHRS and YFSETQ. The DNA for the CDR3 is TGCGCCAGCAGCGTGGCAGCGGCTGGGCCCTACGAGCAGTACTTC. Its translation is CASSVAAAGPYEQYF.

The chain joins TRBV28 to TRBJ1-1; 7 bases match TRBD1. This CDR3 is 14 amino acids long. Losses at the gene ends were 10 bases for V and 2 bases for J; bases not matched to a gene: 10. Germline lookup yields CDR1 MDHEN and CDR2 SYDVKM. CDR3 in amino acids: CATGWDRPNTEAFF. In DNA form, the CDR3 reads TGTGCCACCGGTTGGGACAGACCAAACACTGAAGCTTTCTTT.

This clonotype was seen a few times. The genes are TRBV5-1 and TRBJ2-7; 7 positions match TRBD1. The CDR3 extends over 14 amino acids. The trim removed 0 bases at V and 3 bases at J, leaving 3 bases unmatched. Germline CDR1 SGHRS, CDR2 YFSETQ. Here the CDR3 DNA reads TGCGCCAGCAGCTTGGAGGGACAGATCTACGAGCAGTACTTC. It translates to CASSLEGQIYEQYF.

In regard to this clonotype: Just one base apart from a much larger clone, this may be a read error. V gene TRBV6-6 combines with J gene TRBJ2-7, with 8 bases aligning to TRBD1. V gave up 2 bases and J gave up 1 base; unmatched junction bases: 10. The CDR3 totals 17 residues. The germline CDR1 and CDR2 sequences are MNHNY and SVGAGI (reference sequence). The CDR3 region is CASSYSLDRVKSYEQYF. For the CDR3, the DNA is TGTGCCAGCAGTTACAGCTTGGACAGGGTGAAGTCCTACGAGCAGTACTTC.

This rearrangement joins TRBV7-9 to TRBJ2-1, with D unclear. Germline values: CDR1 SEHNR, CDR2 FQNEAQ (reference sequence). With 5 bases removed from V and 5 bases from J, the gap between germline ends came to 7 bases. CDR3 size: 12 residues. In DNA, the CDR3 is TGTGCCAGCAGCAGAGACGACAATGAGCAGTTCTTC. Its translation: CASSRDDNEQFF. The entire variable domain, with the rest obtained from reference TRBV7-9 and TRBJ2-1, is as follows: DTGVSQNPRHKITKRGQNVTFRCDPISEHNRLYWYRQTLGQGPEFLTYFQNEAQLEKSRLLSDRFSAERPKGSFSTLEIQRTEQGDSAMYLCASSRDDNEQFFGPGTRLTVL.

The chain carries TRBV24-1 and TRBJ2-1; D gene unclear. Trimming left V 7 bases short and J 7 bases short, with 7 bases between. The CDR3 sequence is 11 residues long. Germline V gene data show CDR1 as KGHDR and CDR2 as SFDVKD. The CDR3 nucleotides are TGTGCCACCAGCGAGTGGAATGAGCAGTTCTTC. This encodes CATSEWNEQFF.

V is TRBV6-5 and J is TRBJ1-1; TRBD1 aligns across 7 bases. The CDR3 runs to 13 residues. Germline CDR1 is MNHEY and CDR2 is SVGAGI. Trimming took 5 bases from V and 7 from J; bases not matched to a gene: 7. The CDR3 sequence: CASSDSQGVEAFF. The CDR3 nucleotides are TGTGCCAGCAGTGACAGTCAGGGGGTTGAAGCTTTCTTT.

The chain joins TRBV20-1 to TRBJ2-1, with 7 bases lining up with TRBD2. Losses at the gene ends were 5 bases for V and 8 bases for J; bases not matched to a gene: 18. CDR1 and CDR2 from the germline V gene are DFQATT and SNEGSKA (reference sequence). CDR3 length equals 16 residues. CDR3 DNA: TGCAGTGCTCCCGGATGGGCTAGCGGCATAATTGATGAGCAGTTCTTC. Its translation: CSAPGWASGIIDEQFF.

The V call is TRBV6-1, the J call TRBJ2-1; weak D call: TRBD2 (7 bases). The end of the DNA fits TRBJ2-7 better, so the J call may be wrong. The V gene's germline CDR1 is MNHNS and CDR2 SASEGT. This CDR3 is built from 17 residues. The CDR3 here is CASSERGGPSSYNEQYF. In nucleotides, the CDR3 is TGTGCCAGCAGTGAAAGGGGGGGACCTAGCTCCTACAATGAGCAGTACTTC.

The table lists this clonotype with a few counts. DNA for the CDR3: TGCAGCGTTGCGCAGGGGACTTCTTGGGAGCAGTACTTC. Amino acids: CSVAQGTSWEQYF. This sequence joins TRBV29-1 and TRBJ2-5; either TRBD1 or TRBD2 may fit D (6 bases each). V was shortened by 4 bases and J by 11 bases, with 20 bases between the two germline ends. The CDR3 length is 13 residues. CDR1 is SQVTM, CDR2 ANQGSEA, per germline. The full variable domain, its missing parts supplied by reference TRBV29-1 and TRBJ2-5, is SAVISQKPSRDICQRGTSLTIQCQVDSQVTMMFWYRQQPGQSLTLIATANQGSEATYESGFVIDKFPISRPNLTFSTLTVSNMSPEDSSIYLCSVAQGTSWEQYFGPGTRLLVL.

A few counts support this clonotype. The gene calls are TRBV6-2 or TRBV6-3 and TRBJ1-1; D possibly corresponds to TRBD1 (5 bases). CDR3 size: 14 residues. Trimming left V 4 bases short and J 4 bases short, with 13 bases between. Germline loops: CDR1 MNHEY, CDR2 SVGEGT. The DNA for the CDR3 is TGTGCCAGCAGTTCAATCGGGACGGTCACTGAAGCTTTCTTT. The encoded protein is CASSSIGTVTEAFF.

This sequence joins TRBV18 and TRBJ1-4; D is unclear. Trimming took off 3 bases at V and 8 bases at J, with 13 bases between the two ends. Germline CDR1 KGHSH, CDR2 LQKENI. CDR3 length: 14 residues. This CDR3 reads CASSPGQMVEKLFF. Here the CDR3 DNA reads TGTGCCAGCTCACCTGGGCAGATGGTCGAAAAACTGTTTTTT.

The chain uses TRBV7-2 and TRBJ2-7; D unclear. The germline V gene has CDR1 SGHTA and CDR2 FQGNSA. V lost 5 bases and J lost 7, with 18 bases in between. The CDR3 runs 14 residues. The CDR3 coding sequence is TGTGCCAGCAGCCCCCCGACCTCCTACAATGAGCAGTACTTC. It specifies CASSPPTSYNEQYF. Full variable domain (rest looked up from reference TRBV7-2 and TRBJ2-7): GAGVSQSPSNKVTEKGKDVELRCDPISGHTALYWYRQSLGQGLEFLIYFQGNSAPDKSGLPSDRFSAERTGGSVSTLTIQRTQQEDSAVYLCASSPPTSYNEQYFGPGTRLTVT.